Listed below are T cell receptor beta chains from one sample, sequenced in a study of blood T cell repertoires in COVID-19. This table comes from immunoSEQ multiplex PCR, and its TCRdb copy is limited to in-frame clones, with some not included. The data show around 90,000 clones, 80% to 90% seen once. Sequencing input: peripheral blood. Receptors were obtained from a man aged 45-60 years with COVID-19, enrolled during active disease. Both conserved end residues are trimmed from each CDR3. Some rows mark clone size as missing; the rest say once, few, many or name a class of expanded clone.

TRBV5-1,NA,ASSLDQGNTEAF
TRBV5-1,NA,ASSANPGTGSLLF
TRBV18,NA,ASSGQGNEQF
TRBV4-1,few,ASSQGGQGLGRTGELF
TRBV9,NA,ASSPGEGRGINSPLH
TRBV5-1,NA,ASSLDGTSDETQY
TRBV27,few,ASRRQYDSSNTEAF
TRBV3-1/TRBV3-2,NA,ASSQGGGYGYT
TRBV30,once,AWSGTATNEKLF
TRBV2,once,ASSGPGRQGRNSPLH
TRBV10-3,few,AISSGGAYEQY
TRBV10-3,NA,AISGSRQSETQY
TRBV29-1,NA,SVAPGTGKNTEAF
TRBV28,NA,ASSSQKGVSPPLH
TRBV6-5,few,ASRTGSSYNSPLH
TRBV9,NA,ASSSYRGTTGELF
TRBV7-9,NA,ASSLAETRGEKLF
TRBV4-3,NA,ASSQGTGIQPQH
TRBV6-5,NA,ASSSADFSGNTIY
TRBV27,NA,ASSFVQVSGGEAF